This T cell receptor (beta chain) was sequenced during a study of beta chain features in type 1 diabetes. Overall study context: The number of sorted cells examined across all samples was some 100 million. Study-wide results and caveats: All four CD4+ subsets of Type 1 diabetes patients contained TCRB CDR3s that were moderately but significantly shorter.

Since all of the isolated RNA was reverse transcribed, expressed TCRB transcripts were what got sequenced. An average approximately 3.5 million reads came from naive, central memory and regulatory T cell samples. The assay was immunoSEQ multiplex PCR, and TCRdb's table has in-frame clones only and misses some. The profile covers over 300,000 clones, with 7% to 10% appearing a single time and less than 1.2% taken by the ten largest. One heparinised draw, averaging roughly 0.12 L, was taken per donor. There are a few counts of this clone. The antigen remains unidentified. The CDR3 sequence is 10 residues long. CDR1 and CDR2 from the germline V gene are MNHEY and SMNVEV (reference sequence). The ends were cut back, 7 bases at V and 8 bases at J, with 5 bases in the middle.

This chain connects TRBV27 to TRBJ2-2; the D is unclear. This TCR was recovered from a man aged 30 to 45 with type 1 diabetes. What was sequenced was central memory CD4+ T cells from blood. CDR3 in amino acids: CASMVGELFF. In nucleotides, the CDR3 is TGTGCCAGCATGGTGGGGGAGCTGTTTTTT.